This T cell receptor (beta chain) was recovered during a study of blood T cell repertoires in COVID-19. In the study overall: Collection of acute and convalescent COVID-19 samples took place in the United States, Italy and Spain. T cells, B-cell-depleted T cells, or PBMCs supplied cDNA or gDNA.

Using immunoSEQ multiplex PCR, the repertoire was profiled, and TCRdb retains in-frame clones only, with some absent. This table has 120,000 or so clones, approximately 88% appearing once. Per the germline V gene, CDR1 is SGDLS and CDR2 is YYNGEE. The CDR3 spans 18 residues. Between the trimmed V and J ends, which lost 4 bases and 0 bases, there was a span of 20 bases. The V and J genes are TRBV9 and TRBJ2-1; D possibly corresponds to TRBD1 (6 bases). The source is a woman aged 25 to 45 who had recovered from COVID-19. The sample taken for sequencing was peripheral blood. The CDR3 loop is CASSPTTGILSSYNEQFF. Here the CDR3 DNA reads TGTGCCAGCAGCCCAACAACAGGGATCCTGAGCTCCTACAATGAGCAGTTCTTC.